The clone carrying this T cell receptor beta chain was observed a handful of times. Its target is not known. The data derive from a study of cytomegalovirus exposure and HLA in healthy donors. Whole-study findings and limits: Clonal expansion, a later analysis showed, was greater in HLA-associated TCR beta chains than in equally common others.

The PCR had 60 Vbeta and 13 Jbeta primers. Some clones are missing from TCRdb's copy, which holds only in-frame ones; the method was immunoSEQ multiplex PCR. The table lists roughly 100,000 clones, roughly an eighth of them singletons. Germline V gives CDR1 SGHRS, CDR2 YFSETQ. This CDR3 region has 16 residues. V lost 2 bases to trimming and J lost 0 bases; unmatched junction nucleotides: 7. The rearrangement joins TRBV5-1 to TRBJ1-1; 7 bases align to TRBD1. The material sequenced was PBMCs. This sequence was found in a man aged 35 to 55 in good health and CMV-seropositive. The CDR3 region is CASSLRQGGMNTEAFF. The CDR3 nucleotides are TGCGCCAGCAGCTTAAGACAGGGAGGAATGAACACTGAAGCTTTCTTT.